Included here is one TCR beta chain sequence, with context. Its antigen is currently not known. No base qualities exist here, and no much larger clone lies one base off it. The data stem from a study of cytomegalovirus exposure and HLA in healthy donors (dated by TCRdb to 2016 to 2017). In the study overall: According to an earlier analysis of a few hundred of the donors, about 179 million T cells yielded 100 million or so unique TCR beta sequences and approximately 300 Gb of sequence data. About 280 gigabases of sequencing data and some 85 million unique TCR sequences were included in an early release covering about 620 HLA-typed donors. Among the roughly 390 genotyped donors, approximately 81% belonged to the genetic ancestry cluster associated with self-reported Caucasian donors. The study was designed to test whether signatures of past pathogen exposure could be identified by cataloging public T cell receptors. The study profiled the T cell repertoires of hundreds of subjects by immunosequencing and related them to cytomegalovirus serostatus. A separate validation cohort of roughly 130 different subjects was used in addition to the approximately 670-subject first cohort. To predict cytomegalovirus infection status, the study brought together high-throughput TCR immunosequencing, statistical association of individual TCRs with disease status, and machine learning. A later analysis re-analyzed previously published TCR beta repertoires from approximately 670 donors and added high-resolution HLA genotyping to study TCR occurrence patterns. The later analysis used no new phenotypic data to find candidate immune exposures, relying instead on TCR beta sequences and their occurrence across donors. An earlier analysis of 587 of the donors used high-throughput TCR beta sequencing to judge whether each TCR beta V gene segment behaved as functional or pseudogenic. Donor age, sex, ethnicity and CMV serostatus were collected together with the repertoire data. A later genetic analysis took genome-wide SNP genotypes for about 65% of the 666 donors and used that subset as a discovery cohort. Every repertoire in the discovery cohort had been generated on one and the same sequencing platform. HLA typing included class I and class II loci at four-digit resolution. Typing coverage varied by locus: roughly 620-640 donors for A, B, C, DRB1 and DQB1; more than 500 for DQA1; nearly 610 for DPA1; some 470 for DPB1. Because of strong linkage in the cohort, roughly five DR-DQ haplotypes were treated as single units for association and clustering. On average, over 200,000 unique TCR beta nucleotide sequences were sequenced per donor among some 420 genotyped donors of the cohort, with roughly 18% of those sequences being non-productive.

Study-level results and caveats: A later analysis found that HLA-associated TCR beta chains were more clonally expanded and had lower generation probabilities than equally common non-associated chains. Linkage disequilibrium might explain the correlated functional status among segregating V segments, but an unknown experimental factor could not be ruled out. A further reported finding was that TCR beta sequences accurately predicted the HLA-A and HLA-B alleles for most subjects in the first cohort. The classifier was reported to diagnose cytomegalovirus status with high specificity and sensitivity in both the original and validation cohorts. CMV serostatus was the only immune exposure information available for the cohort. At a false discovery rate of 0.05, a later analysis linked some 18,000 TCR beta sequences to specific HLA alleles. Because HLA typing was missing for some donors at each locus, association tests included only the typed subset. The sequencing pipeline was judged likely to have produced a cluster of highly shared sequence variants as a technical artifact. Broadly in line with IMGT annotations, most TCR beta V segments showed up in productive rearrangements about 87% or about 30% of the time in an earlier analysis of 450 to 600 of the donors. The authors suggested that the approach could potentially be generalized to other disease states and immunological phenotypes. Most CMV-associated TCR beta chains appeared to be HLA-restricted in a later analysis, and the HLA associations seemed to be driven largely by CMV exposure. Some IMGT-functional V segments, including TRBV6-2 and TRBV6-3, could not be distinguished by the 87-base-pair reads and were therefore excluded. Across donors, most TCR sequences were observed very rarely, whereas some public TCRs were present in many individuals. Assigning TCR associations to individual alleles was difficult when HLA alleles, especially DR and DQ, strongly co-occurred. According to a later genetic analysis, donors in an Asian-associated ancestry cluster had fewer N-insertions in productive TCRs than the roughly 670-donor mean. Over 15 rarely observed V segments, including chromosome 9 orphons, were excluded from the earlier analysis of some 590 of the donors because counts were too low. Several of the top co-occurrence clusters appeared to be linked to parvovirus B19, influenza, CMV and Epstein-Barr virus, according to a later analysis. Three of the identified cytomegalovirus-associated TCR beta chains were confirmed in vitro to be specific for cytomegalovirus antigens. A total of about 150 TCR beta chains were listed by the study as associated with cytomegalovirus. A later analysis found that TCR association rates varied across HLA loci, with DRB1 alleles showing the most associated TCRs and HLA-C alleles the fewest. Only TCR beta chains were sequenced in this cohort, and the absence of alpha or paired-chain data limited detectable features. Presence/absence analyses assumed roughly uniform sequencing depth across donors, an assumption that may not hold. A later genetic analysis associated a missense DCLRE1C variant with V-gene and J-gene trimming of TCR beta chains, and an independent cohort replicated the association.

The cohort comprised 710 or so healthy bone marrow donors. Cohort members were all nominally healthy when sampled, although unrecorded immune exposures were likely present. The donor was CMV seropositive and was included in the group of approximately 300 seropositive cohort members. A peripheral blood sample was collected from each donor, and TCR beta sequencing was performed on peripheral blood mononuclear cells. The Qiagen DNeasy Blood Extraction Kit was used to extract genomic DNA from the blood cell samples. From cysteine to phenylalanine, the CDR3 is 14 amino acids long. This entry keeps only the CDR3 DNA: 42 bases, framed from base 1. V sheds 2 bases and J sheds 6 bases, leaving 12 bases between their ends. Via the germline V gene, CDR1 is SNHLY and CDR2 FYNNEI. The method was the immunoSEQ multiplex PCR assay. A mixture of 60 forward primers for TCR Vbeta segments and 13 reverse primers for TCR Jbeta segments was used in the multiplex PCR. The CDR3 region of rearranged TCR beta genes was amplified from genomic DNA with a multiplex PCR assay. The Illumina HiSeq System was used to sequence the amplified TCR beta libraries as 87-base-pair reads. For the original study's pipeline: A later analysis tallied around 87 million unique TCR beta chains across the 610 or so repertoires, and about 12 million of those chains were shared by two or more donors. Raw reads were error-corrected and collapsed into unique sequences with a nearest-neighbor algorithm that merged closely related sequences to remove PCR and sequencing errors. To assign V, D and J gene segments, CDR3 sequences were aligned to IMGT reference sequences. For a sequence to be retained, a match of at least six nucleotides was required to both a V gene segment and a J gene segment. Rearrangements were classified as productive when the CDR3 lacked stop codons and remained in frame with V and J, and all other rearrangements were classified as non-productive. Following IMGT convention, CDR3 was defined as the stretch from the second conserved V-encoded cysteine up to the conserved J-encoded phenylalanine. The earlier analysis of fewer than 700 of the donors excluded sequences that lacked an unambiguous match to a single V gene segment. An earlier analysis of approximately 590 of the donors classified V segments as functional when productive rearrangements were above 56.7% and as segregating when the standard deviation between donors was above 5%. To diagnose cytomegalovirus status from the catalog of TCR beta chain sequences, a statistical classification framework was built. In a later analysis, TCR nucleotide sequences were compared against IMGT/GENE-DB human TR gene sequences so that V and J genes could be assigned. In a later analysis, CDR3 sequences and most-parsimonious VDJ recombination scenarios were assigned using the TCRdist pipeline. A later analysis defined each TCR beta chain by its CDR3 amino acid sequence plus V-gene family, and excluded reads lacking a unique V-gene family. In a later analysis, around 650 highly shared, low-generation-probability nucleotide sequences were removed to address suspected cross-contamination and a sequencing artifact. A later analysis calculated a clonal expansion index for each public chain from normalized within-repertoire ranks of inferred template counts. In a later analysis, generation probabilities were computed with a VDJ recombination model fitted to out-of-frame rearrangements, and the resulting probabilities were checked against IGoR. A later analysis scored TCR-TCR, TCR-HLA and TCR-CMV co-occurrence with hypergeometric tests, applying a repertoire-size bias correction to TCR pairs. False discovery rates were estimated in a later analysis by permuting HLA or CMV assignments 20 times. A later analysis grouped co-occurring TCRs with DBSCAN, adding TCRdist sequence similarity when clustering within HLA-allele-positive subsets. For co-occurrence clustering, repertoires with fewer than 30,000 or more than 120,000 public chains were excluded, along with about five repertoires with anomalous nucleotide sharing. The table was pulled from immuneACCESS by TCRdb, which kept in-frame rearrangements only. Such tables lose some clones; where checked, under half of the loss comes from unresolved V genes, and the rest has no known cause. The V and J calls and the clone size are those of that table, but D and trimming were determined from the DNA. Counted in this sample were around 140,000 clones; around four fifths of them appeared once. The top ten clonotypes cover 8.1% of the sample.

The sequence came from a woman aged 50 to 65 in good health and CMV-seropositive. Sequenced sample: PBMCs. The V gene is TRBV2 and the J gene is TRBJ2-3, with the identity of the D gene unclear. At the DNA level, the sequence is TGTGCCAGCAGTGAAACCGGGTGGCGGGATACGCAGTATTTT. Its protein product is CASSETGWRDTQYF.